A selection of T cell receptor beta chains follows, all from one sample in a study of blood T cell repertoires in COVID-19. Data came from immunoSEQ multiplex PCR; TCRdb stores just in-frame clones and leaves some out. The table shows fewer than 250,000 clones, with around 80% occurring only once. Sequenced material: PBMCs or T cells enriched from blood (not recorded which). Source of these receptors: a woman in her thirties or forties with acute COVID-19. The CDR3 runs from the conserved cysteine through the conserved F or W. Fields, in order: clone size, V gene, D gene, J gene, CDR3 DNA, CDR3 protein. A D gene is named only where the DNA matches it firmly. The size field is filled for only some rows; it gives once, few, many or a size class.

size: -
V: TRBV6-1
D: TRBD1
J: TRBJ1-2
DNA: TGTGCCAGCAGTGAAGGACAGGGATTAAGCTATGGCTACACCTTC
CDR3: CASSEGQGLSYGYTF

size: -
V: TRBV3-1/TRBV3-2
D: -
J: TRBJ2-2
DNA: TGTGCCAGCAGCCAAGAAGGTTGGCGGAGGTCCGGAACCGGGGAGCTGTTTTTT
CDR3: CASSQEGWRRSGTGELFF

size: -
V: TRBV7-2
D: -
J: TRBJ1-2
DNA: TGTGCCAGCAGCCCGTTTGTCCCGGGGGGCTATGGCTACACCTTC
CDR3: CASSPFVPGGYGYTF

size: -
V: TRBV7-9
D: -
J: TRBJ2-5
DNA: TGTGCCAGCAGCTTAGGGGTCGGGGTTTCTCAAGAGACCCAGTACTTC
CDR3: CASSLGVGVSQETQYF

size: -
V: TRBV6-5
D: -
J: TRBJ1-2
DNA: TGTGCCAGCAGTTACTCACGGGCAGGGAATGGCTACACCTTC
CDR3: CASSYSRAGNGYTF

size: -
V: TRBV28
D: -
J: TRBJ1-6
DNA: TGTGCCAGCAGTCGAGGAGGAAGGGTCCGCTTT
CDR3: CASSRGGRVRF

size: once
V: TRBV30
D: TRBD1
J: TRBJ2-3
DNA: TGTGCCTGGACAAGGGACAGGGACACAGATACGCAGTATTTT
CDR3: CAWTRDRDTDTQYF

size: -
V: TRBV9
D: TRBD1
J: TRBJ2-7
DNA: TGTGCCAGCAGCGTCCGGGACAGACTCTACGAGCAGTACTTC
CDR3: CASSVRDRLYEQYF

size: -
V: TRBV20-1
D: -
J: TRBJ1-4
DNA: TGCAGCCTCCACATTGATGAAAAACTGTTTTTT
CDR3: CSLHIDEKLFF

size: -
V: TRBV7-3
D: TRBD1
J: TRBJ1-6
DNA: TGTGCCAGCAGCTCGACAGGGGGCAATTCACCCCTCCACTTT
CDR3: CASSSTGGNSPLHF

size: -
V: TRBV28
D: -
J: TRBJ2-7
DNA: TGTGCCACCCGAGGTGGAGAGAAGGTCTACGAGCAGTACTTC
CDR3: CATRGGEKVYEQYF

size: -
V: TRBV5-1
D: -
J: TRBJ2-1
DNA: TGCGCCAGCACCTCCCAACAAACCAATGAGCAGTTCTTC
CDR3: CASTSQQTNEQFF

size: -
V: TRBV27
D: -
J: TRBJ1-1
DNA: TGTGCCAGCAGTGAATATAGGGGGGGCACTGAAGCTTTCTTT
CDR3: CASSEYRGGTEAFF

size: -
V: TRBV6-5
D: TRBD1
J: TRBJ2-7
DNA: TGTGCCAGCAGTAACACCGGGACAGGGGCCTACGAGCAGTACTTC
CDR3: CASSNTGTGAYEQYF

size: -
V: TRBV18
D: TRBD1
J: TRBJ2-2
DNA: TGTGCCAGCTCACCAAGGTTGGGACAGCGGAACACCGGGGAGCTGTTTTTT
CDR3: CASSPRLGQRNTGELFF

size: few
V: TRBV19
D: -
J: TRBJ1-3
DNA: TGTGCCAGTAGTAAGGACCGCGGGTCGGCGGCCATATATTTT
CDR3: CASSKDRGSAAIYF

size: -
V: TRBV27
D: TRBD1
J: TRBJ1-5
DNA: TGTGCCAGCAGTTTCCGGACAGGGGATCAGCCCCAGCATTTT
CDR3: CASSFRTGDQPQHF

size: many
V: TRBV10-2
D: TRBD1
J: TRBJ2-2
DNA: TGCGCCAGCAGTGATGGCCGGGACAGGGGCACCGGGGAGCTGTTTTTT
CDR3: CASSDGRDRGTGELFF

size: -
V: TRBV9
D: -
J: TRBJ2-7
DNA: TGTGCCAGCAGCGTAGGCGACTACCCGGGCGAGCAGTACTTC
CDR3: CASSVGDYPGEQYF

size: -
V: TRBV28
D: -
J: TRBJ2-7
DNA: TGTGCCAGCAGTTTAGAAGCCTCTAGGAGTTTCTACGAGCAGTACTTC
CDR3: CASSLEASRSFYEQYF

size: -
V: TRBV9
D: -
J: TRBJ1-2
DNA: TGTGCCAGCAGCGTAGTTTCGGCAGGACTTAACTATGGCTACACCTTC
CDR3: CASSVVSAGLNYGYTF

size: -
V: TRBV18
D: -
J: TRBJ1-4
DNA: TGTGCCAGCTCACCAAGGCGGCTTGAAAAACTGTTTTTT
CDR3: CASSPRRLEKLFF

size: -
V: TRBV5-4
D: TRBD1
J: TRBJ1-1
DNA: TGTGCCAGCAGCCGGACAGGGAACACTGAAGCTTTCTTT
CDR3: CASSRTGNTEAFF

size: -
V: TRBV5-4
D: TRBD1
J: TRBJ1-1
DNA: TGTGCCAGCAGCCCCCAGACAGGGAGGCGCTCTGAAGCTTTCTTT
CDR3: CASSPQTGRRSEAFF

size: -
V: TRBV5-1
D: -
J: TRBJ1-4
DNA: TGCGCCAGCAGTGACCCCCAACCGGGGGTAGGAGAAAAACTGTTTTTT
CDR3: CASSDPQPGVGEKLFF

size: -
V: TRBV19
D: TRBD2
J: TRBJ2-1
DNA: TGTGCCAGTAGATACGGGAGGGCCGGCTCCTACAATGAGCAGTTCTTC
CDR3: CASRYGRAGSYNEQFF

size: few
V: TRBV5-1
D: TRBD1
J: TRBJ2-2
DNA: TGCGCCAGCGTGTATACAGGGGGCGCTTCCGGGGAGCTGTTTTTT
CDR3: CASVYTGGASGELFF

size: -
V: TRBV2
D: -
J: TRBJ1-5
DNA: TGTGCCAGCACACAGGGTAATCAGCCCCAGCATTTT
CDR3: CASTQGNQPQHF

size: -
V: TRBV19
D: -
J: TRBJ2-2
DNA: TGTGCCAGTTACACCCCAGGGATCTCCGGGGAGCTGTTTTTT
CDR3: CASYTPGISGELFF

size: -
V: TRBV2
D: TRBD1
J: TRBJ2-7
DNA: TGTGCCAGCAGTGGGGACAGGGGTTACGAGCAGTACTTC
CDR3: CASSGDRGYEQYF

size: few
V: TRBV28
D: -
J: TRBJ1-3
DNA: TGTGCCAGCAGTTCCACAGGCAGCTCTGGAAACACCATATATTTT
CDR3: CASSSTGSSGNTIYF

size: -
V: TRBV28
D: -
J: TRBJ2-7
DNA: TGTGCCAGCAGTTCAAACAGGGAACCTAGATGGGAGCAGTACTTC
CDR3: CASSSNREPRWEQYF